At least ten counts were recorded for the clone carrying this T cell receptor beta chain. The sample originates from a study of human T cells and chemical hapten exposure. For the study at large: Patch testing placed 0.01% DPC on the upper back, with readings at 6 days.

The CDR3 spans 15 residues. V gave up 3 bases and J gave up 1 base; unmatched junction bases: 3. In germline, CDR1 is KGHSH, CDR2 LQKENI. Time point reported: patch test 3, about 24 weeks after DPC sensitization. Treatment meaning: therapeutic diphenylcyclopropenone sensitization with weekly scalp DPC. People who gave samples had alopecia, were 18 to 70 years old, and were suitable for DPC. One entry per CDR3 protein, called by TCRdb with MiXCR from the RACE reads. This sample has 180,000 or so distinct CDR3 sequences; about 22% occur once, and the top ten carry around 2.5%. The TCR sequence derives from a woman in her forties with alopecia areata. Some clones in this sample may be carry-over from other donors' samples. V and J are TRBV18 and TRBJ2-5; 9 bases match TRBD2. The input for sequencing was whole blood, taken in connection with sensitization to the hapten diphenylcyclopropenone (DPC). Here the CDR3 DNA reads TGTGCCAGCTCACCGTCAGCGGGAGGCCAAGAGACCCAGTACTTC. Translating it yields CASSPSAGGQETQYF.